This entry features one T cell receptor (beta chain) sequence. The antigen is undetermined. CD45RO-negative, CCR7-selected cells formed the naive CD8 fraction, which excluded terminally differentiated effector memory CD45RA+ cells. Those who donated were healthy HIV-negative adults, with no recent acute infections or vaccinations reported. These data originate in a study of shared clonotypes between healthy human individuals. Whole-study findings and limits: Relative to memory subsets, naive subsets generally showed larger estimated richness.

This CDR3 has 15 residues. CDR1 and CDR2 from the germline V gene are LNHNV and YYDKDF (reference sequence). V gave up 6 bases and J gave up 8 bases, with 20 bases separating them. The repertoire was sequenced with immunoSEQ multiplex PCR; TCRdb's copy has only in-frame clones and lacks some. This table holds under 2,000,000 clones, roughly 94% found once. This clonotype originated in a man between 18 and 35 years old in good health. The specimen was naive CD8+ T cells sorted from blood. The rearrangement uses TRBV15 and TRBJ1-5, with D uncertain. The chain's CDR3 is CATSTSNLRGEPQHF. As DNA, the CDR3 is TGTGCCACCAGTACGAGCAACCTCCGCGGTGAGCCCCAGCATTTT. The full variable domain, in which reference TRBV15 and TRBJ1-5 provide the parts outside the CDR3, is DAMVIQNPRYQVTQFGKPVTLSCSQTLNHNVMYWYQQKSSQAPKLLFHYYDKDFNNEADTPDNFQSRRPNTSFCFLDIRSPGLGDTAMYLCATSTSNLRGEPQHFGDGTRLSIL.